This is a list of T cell receptor beta chains from one sample in a study of T cells in localized non-small cell lung cancer. Measured with immunoSEQ multiplex PCR; TCRdb has only the in-frame clones, and not every one. Among over 30,000 clones listed, roughly 88% were seen once. This sample comprised peripheral blood, obtained before any cancer treatment. All receptors come from a woman between 35 and 75 years old with stage I lung adenocarcinoma. The CDR3 runs from the conserved cysteine through the conserved F or W. A D gene is named only where the DNA matches it firmly. A clone size is listed for some rows: how often the clone was seen (once, few, many), or a class if it is expanded.

v_gene	abundance	j_gene	d_gene	CDR3aa	CDR3nt
TRBV10-3	-	TRBJ2-5	TRBD2	CAISVGLAGGSQETQYF	TGTGCCATCAGTGTTGGACTAGCGGGAGGATCCCAAGAGACCCAGTACTTC
TRBV27	-	TRBJ2-3	-	CASSLLPARTNTQYF	TGTGCCAGCAGTTTATTGCCTGCCCGGACAAATACGCAGTATTTT
TRBV28	-	TRBJ1-2	TRBD1	CASRRGQGSWGYAF	TGTGCCAGCAGAAGGGGACAGGGAAGTTGGGGCTACGCCTTC
TRBV18	-	TRBJ1-6	-	CASSQQGGAYSPLHF	TGTGCCAGCTCCCAACAGGGAGGGGCCTATTCACCCCTCCACTTT
TRBV5-1	-	TRBJ2-7	TRBD1	CASSWDRAREQYF	TGCGCCAGCAGCTGGGACAGGGCTAGGGAGCAGTACTTC
TRBV15	-	TRBJ1-1	-	CATSRLGEGTEAFF	TGTGCCACCAGCAGACTAGGGGAAGGCACTGAAGCTTTCTTT
TRBV30	-	TRBJ2-3	-	CAWSVREVGDTQYF	TGTGCCTGGAGTGTACGGGAAGTGGGGGATACGCAGTATTTT
TRBV4-1	-	TRBJ1-1	-	CASSLGSEMNTEAFF	TGCGCCAGCAGCCTAGGGAGCGAGATGAACACTGAAGCTTTCTTT
TRBV6-5	-	TRBJ1-4	-	CASSWQGGVLEKLFF	TGTGCCAGCAGTTGGCAAGGTGGGGTGTTGGAAAAACTGTTTTTT
TRBV19	-	TRBJ1-5	-	CASSYGADWEPQHF	TGTGCCAGTAGTTACGGGGCAGATTGGGAGCCCCAGCATTTT
TRBV6-1	-	TRBJ2-5	-	CASSEAVLRVQETQYF	TGTGCCAGCAGTGAAGCCGTTCTGAGGGTCCAAGAGACCCAGTACTTC
TRBV5-8	-	TRBJ1-5	-	CASSLEGQPSQPQHF	TGTGCCAGCAGCTTGGAAGGGCAGCCCAGCCAGCCCCAGCATTTT
TRBV7-2	-	TRBJ2-2	TRBD2	CASSYLAGGLIGELFF	TGTGCCAGCAGCTATTTAGCGGGAGGGCTGATCGGGGAGCTGTTTTTT
TRBV27	once	TRBJ2-2	TRBD2	CASSLSASGRLVPSGELFF	TGTGCCAGCAGTTTATCAGCTAGCGGGAGGCTCGTCCCTTCCGGGGAGCTGTTTTTT
TRBV6-5	-	TRBJ2-1	TRBD1	CASSTDRGNEQFF	TGTGCCAGCAGTACCGACAGGGGGAATGAGCAGTTCTTC
TRBV18	-	TRBJ1-2	TRBD1	CASSPRDRDGYTF	TGTGCCAGCTCACCACGGGACAGGGACGGCTACACCTTC
TRBV2	-	TRBJ2-5	-	CASEFRPSATETQYF	TGTGCCAGCGAGTTCCGACCCTCGGCGACAGAGACCCAGTACTTC
TRBV7-9	-	TRBJ1-1	-	CASSLSREETEAFF	TGTGCCAGCAGCTTATCCAGGGAGGAGACTGAAGCTTTCTTT
TRBV19	-	TRBJ2-7	-	CASAQALSSYEQYF	TGTGCCAGTGCACAGGCTCTCAGCTCCTACGAGCAGTACTTC
TRBV12-5	few	TRBJ2-1	TRBD2	CASGFGREYNEQFF	TGTGCTAGTGGTTTCGGGCGGGAGTACAATGAGCAGTTCTTC
TRBV7-9	-	TRBJ2-7	TRBD1	CASSLVALGTGPYEQYF	TGTGCCAGCAGCTTAGTGGCTTTAGGGACAGGGCCCTACGAGCAGTACTTC
TRBV5-1	-	TRBJ2-7	-	CASSLARGVIYEQYF	TGCGCCAGCAGCTTGGCCAGGGGGGTAATTTACGAGCAGTACTTC
TRBV5-1	-	TRBJ1-5	TRBD1	CASSLGTGGIGQPQHF	TGCGCCAGCAGCTTGGGCACAGGGGGAATCGGACAGCCCCAGCATTTT
TRBV6-1	-	TRBJ1-5	-	CASSQIAGQPQHF	TGTGCCAGCAGTCAGATAGCGGGGCAGCCCCAGCATTTT
TRBV20-1	-	TRBJ2-1	-	CSVSDYNGQFF	TGCAGTGTGTCGGATTACAATGGGCAGTTCTTC
TRBV23-1	-	TRBJ2-5	-	CASSPSGAPPRGQETQYF	TGCGCCAGCTCCCCCTCAGGGGCCCCGCCTAGGGGCCAAGAGACCCAGTACTTC
TRBV10-3	-	TRBJ2-2	-	CAISERAQNTGELFF	TGTGCCATCAGTGAACGGGCCCAGAACACCGGGGAGCTGTTTTTT
TRBV2	-	TRBJ2-3	TRBD1	CASSEQGQGLTDTQYF	TGTGCCAGCAGTGAGCAGGGACAGGGTCTAACAGATACGCAGTATTTT
TRBV30	-	TRBJ2-5	-	CAWSAWGIRGETQYF	TGTGCCTGGAGTGCCTGGGGGATCAGAGGGGAGACCCAGTACTTC
TRBV11-2	-	TRBJ1-1	-	CASSFQPGTEAFF	TGTGCCAGCAGCTTTCAGCCGGGAACTGAAGCTTTCTTT
TRBV7-2	-	TRBJ2-3	-	CASSLRFLTDTQYF	TGTGCCAGCAGCTTAAGGTTCCTGACAGATACGCAGTATTTT
TRBV29-1	-	TRBJ2-7	-	CSVTRGEQYF	TGCAGCGTTACCAGAGGCGAGCAGTACTTC
TRBV6-5	few	TRBJ2-7	-	CASSYSAVAYEQYF	TGTGCCAGCAGTTACTCGGCGGTCGCCTACGAGCAGTACTTC
TRBV5-4	-	TRBJ2-5	TRBD1	CASSMGTGLQETQYF	TGTGCCAGCAGCATGGGGACAGGGTTACAAGAGACCCAGTACTTC
TRBV6-1	-	TRBJ2-7	-	CASSEDGVGASYEQYF	TGTGCCAGCAGTGAAGATGGGGTGGGGGCCTCCTACGAGCAGTACTTC
TRBV28	-	TRBJ2-7	TRBD1	CASSIDRGSVYEQYF	TGTGCCAGCAGTATTGACAGGGGGAGTGTATACGAGCAGTACTTC
TRBV6-1	-	TRBJ1-4	-	CASRESGVANEKLFF	TGTGCCAGCAGAGAATCAGGGGTGGCTAATGAAAAACTGTTTTTT
TRBV5-1	-	TRBJ2-7	-	CASSLMGQPNEQYF	TGCGCCAGCAGCTTGATGGGCCAGCCCAACGAGCAGTACTTC
TRBV7-9	-	TRBJ2-1	-	CASSLFSGLDEQFF	TGTGCCAGCAGCTTATTTTCAGGGTTGGATGAGCAGTTCTTC
TRBV4-2	-	TRBJ1-5	-	CASSPLLTANQPQHF	TGTGCCAGCAGCCCCCTCCTGACAGCCAATCAGCCCCAGCATTTT
TRBV7-9	-	TRBJ2-7	-	CASSLARQGLRNEQYF	TGTGCCAGCAGCTTAGCGCGGCAGGGCCTGAGAAACGAGCAGTACTTC
TRBV7-3	-	TRBJ2-2	-	CASSPGLGGSTGELFF	TGTGCCAGCAGCCCTGGACTAGGGGGGTCCACCGGGGAGCTGTTTTTT
TRBV7-8	-	TRBJ1-4	-	CASSPPRAGLNEKLFF	TGTGCCAGCAGCCCCCCACGGGCAGGCCTGAATGAAAAACTGTTTTTT
TRBV6-1	once	TRBJ2-7	-	CASSEAWGNSGEQYF	TGTGCCAGCAGTGAAGCGTGGGGAAACTCGGGCGAGCAGTACTTC
TRBV10-3	-	TRBJ1-1	-	CAISDLDGATEAFF	TGTGCCATCAGTGACCTCGATGGGGCCACTGAAGCTTTCTTT
TRBV19	-	TRBJ2-7	-	CASSLKGAYEQYF	TGTGCCAGTAGTCTAAAGGGGGCCTACGAGCAGTACTTC
TRBV30	-	TRBJ2-5	TRBD1	CAWRMRGLRTQYF	TGTGCCTGGAGGATGAGGGGGCTCAGGACCCAGTACTTC
TRBV19	-	TRBJ2-7	TRBD1	CASRVGTGAYEQYF	TGTGCCAGCCGAGTGGGGACAGGGGCCTACGAGCAGTACTTC
TRBV11-3	-	TRBJ2-5	-	CASSFQGGETQYF	TGTGCCAGCAGCTTCCAGGGTGGGGAGACCCAGTACTTC
TRBV18	-	TRBJ2-6	TRBD2	CASSPGAGGPSGANVLTF	TGTGCCAGCTCACCGGGAGCGGGAGGGCCCTCTGGGGCCAACGTCCTGACTTTC
TRBV27	-	TRBJ1-5	TRBD1	CASSSGQGVNRQPQHF	TGTGCCAGCAGTTCGGGACAGGGGGTTAATAGGCAGCCCCAGCATTTT
TRBV28	-	TRBJ2-2	-	CASSLGQGGRTGELFF	TGTGCCAGCAGTTTAGGCCAGGGGGGGCGCACCGGGGAGCTGTTTTTT
TRBV28	-	TRBJ2-2	TRBD1	CASRTGGAGTGELFF	TGTGCCAGCAGAACAGGGGGCGCGGGGACCGGGGAGCTGTTTTTT
TRBV19	-	TRBJ1-3	-	CASSTLPGSGNTIYF	TGTGCCAGTAGTACCCTCCCGGGGTCCGGAAACACCATATATTTT
TRBV5-1	-	TRBJ1-1	TRBD1	CASSRQGMNTEAFF	TGCGCCAGCAGCCGACAGGGCATGAACACTGAAGCTTTCTTT
TRBV11-3	few	TRBJ2-7	-	CASSLVPGPAYEQYF	TGTGCCAGCAGCTTAGTCCCGGGACCGGCCTACGAGCAGTACTTC
TRBV19	-	TRBJ2-7	-	CASSMQGRSSYEQYF	TGTGCCAGTAGTATGCAGGGACGAAGCTCCTACGAGCAGTACTTC
TRBV5-8	-	TRBJ2-7	-	CASSTRDSRLYEQYF	TGTGCCAGCAGCACTCGGGACTCCAGACTCTACGAGCAGTACTTC